The 25 T cell receptor beta chains below come from one sample, sequenced in a study of beta chain features in type 1 diabetes. Notes on the study in general: TCRB CDR3s were moderately but significantly shorter in Type 1 diabetes patients in all four CD4+ subsets.

Of the isolated RNA, all was reverse transcribed, and so the sequenced material was expressed TCRB transcripts. Assay used: immunoSEQ multiplex PCR; TCRdb lists only in-frame clones, some missing. The table has over 13,000 clones, 76% seen once. Their target antigens are unknown. The specimen was stem cell memory CD4+ T cells from blood. The receptors shown here come from a young woman with type 1 diabetes.

CDR3 in amino acids: CASSLRRGNTEAFF. CDR3 bases: TGTGCCAGCAGTCTCCGCAGGGGGAACACTGAAGCTTTCTTT. V usage is TRBV2 and J usage is TRBJ1-1; perhaps TRBD1 as D (6 bases). Between the trimmed V and J ends, which lost 5 bases and 1 base, there was a span of 11 bases. The CDR3 runs 14 residues. The V gene's germline CDR1 is SNHLY and CDR2 FYNNEI.

The V call is TRBV5-6, the J call TRBJ2-1; 7 bases fit TRBD2. After removal of 5 bases from V and 8 bases from J, the junction contained 7 bases not matched to a gene. The germline CDR1 and CDR2 sequences are SGHDT and YYEEEE. The CDR3 spans 13 residues. The CDR3 region is CASRRRGGDEQFF. The CDR3 DNA reads as TGTGCCAGCAGACGTCGGGGAGGGGATGAGCAGTTCTTC.

This clone was observed a few times. The chain employs TRBV7-2 and TRBJ1-2; 11 bases line up with TRBD1. V trimming: 4 bases; J trimming: 5 bases; junction bases outside the gene matches: 3. Germline values: CDR1 SGHTA, CDR2 FQGNSA. This CDR3 spans 14 amino acids. CDR3: CASSYRDRGYGYTF. DNA of the CDR3: TGTGCCAGCAGCTATCGGGACAGGGGGTATGGCTACACCTTC.

The chain carries TRBV11-3 and TRBJ2-1; 8 nucleotides line up with TRBD2. Germline V lookup: CDR1 SGHNT, CDR2 YENEEA. The CDR3 spans 14 residues. After removal of 5 bases from V and 6 bases from J, the junction contained 6 bases not matched to a gene. For the CDR3, the DNA is TGTGCCAGCAGCCTTAGCGGGATCAGCAATGAGCAGTTCTTC. Translating it yields CASSLSGISNEQFF.

The rearrangement joins TRBV2 to TRBJ2-7; 10 bases line up with TRBD2. The CDR3 is 18 residues long. J lost 1 base, V lost 6 bases, and 15 bases had no gene match. CDR1 is SNHLY and CDR2 is FYNNEI in the germline V gene. The CDR3 here is CASSPSGRGVPLSYEQYF. CDR3 coding DNA: TGTGCCAGCAGCCCAAGCGGGAGGGGGGTCCCGTTATCCTACGAGCAGTACTTC.

This clone was counted only a few times. This chain uses TRBV18 with TRBJ2-6, with D uncertain. Trimming stripped 5 bases from V and 0 bases from J, with 8 bases between. This CDR3 comprises 15 residues. Germline CDR1 is KGHSH and CDR2 is LQKENI. CDR3 amino acids: CASSSQSSGANVLTF. The DNA of the CDR3 is TGTGCCAGCTCATCACAGAGCTCTGGGGCCAACGTCCTGACTTTC.

V gene TRBV7-3 combines with J gene TRBJ1-1, with TRBD1 matching over 8 bases. Germline-derived CDR1 and CDR2 are SGHTA and FQGTGA. Germline trimming cut 5 bases from V and 4 bases from J; bases unmatched to any gene: 3. This CDR3 contains 13 residues. The CDR3 region is CASSATGGTEAFF. In DNA, the CDR3 is TGTGCCAGCAGCGCAACAGGGGGCACTGAAGCTTTCTTT.

V is TRBV5-4 and J is TRBJ2-1; 7 bases are shared with TRBD2. Germline-derived CDR1 and CDR2 are SGHNT and YYREEE (reference sequence). The CDR3 has 18 residues. J lost 1 base, V lost 4 bases, and 14 bases had no gene match. CDR3 in amino acids: CASSPGGASGYSYNEQFF. The CDR3 region has the DNA TGTGCCAGCAGCCCCGGCGGGGCTAGCGGATATTCCTACAATGAGCAGTTCTTC.

The V call is TRBV18, the J call TRBJ2-1, with 10 bases identical to TRBD2. Germline-derived CDR1 and CDR2 are KGHSH and LQKENI. The V and J ends lost 6 bases and 2 bases, in that order; junction bases with no gene match: 10. The CDR3 is made up of 17 amino acids. The CDR3 sequence is CASSQTQRGGTYNEQFF. DNA for the CDR3: TGTGCCAGCTCGCAAACCCAGCGGGGGGGTACCTACAATGAGCAGTTCTTC.

The chain uses TRBV7-2 and TRBJ2-1; D perhaps matches TRBD1 (6 bases). V was cut by 4 bases and J by 3 bases, with 13 bases left in between. This CDR3 is 15 amino acids long. Per the germline V gene, CDR1 is SGHTA and CDR2 is FQGNSA. The CDR3 protein is CASSSTGQNYNEQFF. The CDR3 coding sequence is TGTGCCAGCAGCTCTACTGGACAGAACTACAATGAGCAGTTCTTC.

This sequence joins TRBV6-5 and TRBJ2-5; D is perhaps TRBD1 (5 bases). In germline, CDR1 is MNHEY, CDR2 SVGAGI. Trimming shortened V by 2 bases and J by 4 bases, and 8 bases separated the two germline ends. This CDR3 contains 13 residues. CDR3 residues: CASSYGHRETQYF. CDR3 DNA sequence: TGTGCCAGCAGTTACGGACACCGAGAGACCCAGTACTTC.

The J gene is TRBJ2-2, the V gene TRBV5-4, with 9 bases identical to TRBD2. Trimming cost V 0 bases and J 7 bases; bases outside gene matches: 7. The CDR3 runs 16 residues. Germline CDR1 reads SGHNT; CDR2 reads YYREEE (reference sequence). DNA of the CDR3: TGTGCCAGCAGCTTGGGCGGGAGGGGAACTGGCGGGGAGCTGTTTTTT. Residues: CASSLGGRGTGGELFF.

This rearrangement joins TRBV19 to TRBJ2-6, with a possible D match to TRBD2 (5 bases). Per the germline V gene, CDR1 is LNHDA and CDR2 is SQIVND (reference sequence). Trimming cost V 5 bases and J 0 bases, with 8 bases left between them. The CDR3 consists of 15 residues. The CDR3: CASSRRDSGANVLTF. DNA for the CDR3: TGTGCCAGTAGTCGCCGGGACTCTGGGGCCAACGTCCTGACTTTC.

This chain uses TRBV18 with TRBJ2-1; 12 nucleotides agree with TRBD1. J gave up 3 bases and V 3 bases, and 3 bases lay outside the gene matches. Germline values: CDR1 KGHSH, CDR2 LQKENI. The CDR3 spans 16 residues. CDR3 bases: TGTGCCAGCTCACCTTGGGACAGGGGGCTCTACAATGAGCAGTTCTTC. It encodes CASSPWDRGLYNEQFF.

The chain employs TRBV29-1 and TRBJ2-1, with 9 nucleotides matching TRBD2. The V gene's germline CDR1 is SQVTM and CDR2 ANQGSEA. V lost 4 bases to trimming and J lost 2 bases; unmatched junction nucleotides: 3. CDR3 length: 14 amino acids. The chain's CDR3 is CSVGGRAAYNEQFF. CDR3 sequence (DNA): TGCAGCGTTGGCGGGAGGGCCGCCTACAATGAGCAGTTCTTC.

This clone was observed a handful of times. V gene TRBV10-3 combines with J gene TRBJ1-1; 8 bases align to TRBD1. With V trimmed by 10 bases and J by 4 bases, 5 bases remained unmatched. This CDR3 is built from 12 residues. Germline V CDR1 and CDR2: ENHRY, SYGVKD. CDR3 loop: CASRQGSTEAFF. For the CDR3, the DNA is TGTGCCAGTCGACAGGGGAGCACTGAAGCTTTCTTT.

This clone appeared a single time. The V and J genes are TRBV11-2 and TRBJ1-1, with D possibly TRBD1 on 6 matching bases. CDR3 size: 14 residues. Per the germline V gene, CDR1 is SGHAT and CDR2 is FQNNGV. The V and J ends lost 5 bases and 4 bases respectively, with 14 bases between them. For the CDR3, the DNA is TGTGCCAGCAGCGCCCAGGGGATGGGCACTGAAGCTTTCTTT. This gives the protein CASSAQGMGTEAFF.

The chain recombines TRBV7-9 with TRBJ2-5; 8 nucleotides line up with TRBD2. J was trimmed by 1 base and V by 4 bases; bases with no gene match: 5. The germline gives CDR1 SEHNR, CDR2 FQNEAQ (reference sequence). The CDR3 runs to 15 residues. In DNA form, the CDR3 reads TGTGCCAGCAGCTCACCGGGGGGGCTCCAAGAGACCCAGTACTTC. As protein: CASSSPGGLQETQYF.

The chain joins TRBV5-8 to TRBJ1-5; no reliable D call. Germline V gene lookup returns CDR1 SGHTS and CDR2 YDEGEE. Trimming took 1 base from V and 0 from J, leaving 5 bases between them. The CDR3 sequence is 14 residues long. The CDR3 DNA is TGTGCCAGCAGCTTGCGTCCTAGCAATCAGCCCCAGCATTTT. It specifies CASSLRPSNQPQHF.

V gene TRBV7-9 combines with J gene TRBJ2-3; a weak D match, TRBD2 (5 bases). Trimming shortened V by 3 bases and J by 6 bases, and 10 bases separated the two germline ends. The CDR3 covers 13 residues. In germline, CDR1 is SEHNR, CDR2 FQNEAQ (reference sequence). The CDR3 coding sequence is TGTGCCAGCAGCTTTTCTAGCTACGATACGCAGTATTTT. Translating it yields CASSFSSYDTQYF. The full variable domain, completed using reference TRBV7-9 and TRBJ2-3, is DTGVSQNPRHKITKRGQNVTFRCDPISEHNRLYWYRQTLGQGPEFLTYFQNEAQLEKSRLLSDRFSAERPKGSFSTLEIQRTEQGDSAMYLCASSFSSYDTQYFGPGTRLTVL.

The V and J genes are TRBV18 and TRBJ1-5; D ambiguous. Germline CDR1 is KGHSH and CDR2 is LQKENI. The CDR3 length is 13 residues. The V end lost 3 bases, the J end lost 5 bases, and 8 bases lay between the germline ends. DNA of the CDR3: TGTGCCAGCTCACCCGAGGCGGATCAGCCCCAGCATTTT. This translates into CASSPEADQPQHF.

The J gene is TRBJ2-2, the V gene TRBV7-9; TRBD2 matches 12 bases. V dropped 1 base and J dropped 1; count of bases not matched to a gene: 4. From germline, CDR1 is SEHNR and CDR2 FQNEAQ (reference sequence). The CDR3 has 18 residues. CDR3 in DNA: TGTGCCAGCAGCTTAGGCCTACTAGCGGGAGGGAACACCGGGGAGCTGTTTTTT. The encoded protein is CASSLGLLAGGNTGELFF.

The chain links TRBV12-5 to TRBJ2-3; 8 nucleotides agree with TRBD2. Per the germline V gene, CDR1 is LGHNT and CDR2 is FRNRAP. The CDR3 extends over 16 amino acids. With V trimmed by 7 bases and J by 0 bases, 9 bases remained unmatched. The CDR3 nucleotides are TGTGCTAGTGCCCGGGCGGGGGGCCTGAGCACAGATACGCAGTATTTT. Residues: CASARAGGLSTDTQYF.

This rearrangement joins TRBV5-1 to TRBJ2-2; D is possibly TRBD1 (5 bases). CDR1 SGHRS and CDR2 YFSETQ come from the germline V gene. The CDR3 consists of 15 residues. The V end was cut by 1 base, the J end by 5 bases, with 12 bases between. The CDR3 DNA follows: TGCGCCAGCAGCTTGTTTTCAGGGCTGACCGGGGAGCTGTTTTTT. Translating gives CASSLFSGLTGELFF.

The rearrangement uses TRBV4-3 and TRBJ2-1; D unclear. CDR1 is LGHNA and CDR2 is YSLEER in the germline V gene. The CDR3 covers 14 residues. The V gene lost 0 bases and the J gene lost 5 bases, with 8 bases spanning the gap. The CDR3 nucleotides read TGCGCCAGCAGCCAAGAGTGGGCGAACAATGAGCAGTTCTTC. It is translated as CASSQEWANNEQFF.